The 15 T cell receptor beta chains in this list originate from one sample, sequenced in a study of OX40 agonist ivuxolimab in advanced cancers. The library was made by the immunoSEQ multiplex PCR assay. Held by TCRdb, this immuneACCESS table contains in-frame sequences only and omits some clones. Under half of the omission traces to an unresolved V gene where checked; the cause of the rest is unknown. The sample yields over 50,000 clones; around 90% were counted once. The ten largest clones represent 20% to 25% of the sample. The sequencing used CD4+ or CD8+ T cells sorted from blood, collected in a trial of the OX40 agonist ivuxolimab. The receptors originated from an adult with an advanced solid tumor such as melanoma, head and neck, liver or kidney cancer.

Written as DNA, the CDR3 is TGCAGCGTTGAATTATTAGCGTACGGGGAGCAGTTCTTC. As protein: CSVELLAYGEQFF. The chain recombines TRBV29-1 with TRBJ2-1, with a tentative D call TRBD2 (5 bases). CDR3 length: 13 residues. Between the trimmed V and J ends, which lost 2 bases and 10 bases, there was a span of 15 bases. Germline assignment: CDR1 SQVTM and CDR2 ANQGSEA.

The CDR3 nucleotides are TGTGCCAGCAGAGGTGGAACCGGGGAGCTGTTTTTT. This codes for CASRGGTGELFF. This chain connects TRBV25-1 to TRBJ2-2; no definite D call. Germline V lookup: CDR1 MGHDK, CDR2 SYGVNS. The CDR3 is 12 amino acids. V gave up 6 bases and J gave up 5 bases, with 7 bases separating them.

The CDR3 here is CAIETEKGTQYF. Here the CDR3 DNA reads TGTGCCATCGAAACAGAGAAGGGGACCCAGTACTTC. This chain links TRBV7-9 with TRBJ2-5; D ambiguous. Germline values: CDR1 SEHNR, CDR2 FQNEAQ (reference sequence). V dropped 10 bases and J dropped 7 bases, with 16 bases sitting between them. The length of the CDR3 is 12 residues.

The chain recombines TRBV2 with TRBJ2-1; a possible D gene is TRBD2 (5 bases). Trimming took 3 bases from V and 4 from J, leaving 13 bases between them. This CDR3 is 15 amino acids long. Per the germline V gene, CDR1 is SNHLY and CDR2 is FYNNEI. The CDR3 coding sequence is TGTGCCAGCAGTGAGTCCTCCTCGGGGTACAATGAGCAGTTCTTC. This sequence encodes CASSESSSGYNEQFF.

V usage is TRBV14 and J usage is TRBJ2-1; TRBD2 matches 9 bases. Per the germline V gene, CDR1 is SGHDN and CDR2 is FVKESK. The CDR3 is made up of 15 amino acids. The J segment lost 6 bases and the V segment lost 4 bases, leaving 7 bases of the junction unmatched. CDR3 amino acids: CASSLIAGALNEQFF. The DNA for the CDR3 is TGTGCCAGCAGCCTAATAGCGGGAGCCCTCAATGAGCAGTTCTTC.

J is TRBJ2-7 and V is TRBV2; TRBD2 agrees at 11 bases. Germline V gene lookup returns CDR1 SNHLY and CDR2 FYNNEI. The CDR3 has 15 amino acids. V was pared by 6 bases and J by 5 bases, with 9 bases of the junction left unmatched. The CDR3 DNA reads as TGTGCCAGCAGGGGAGGGACTAGCGGATCCCACGAGCAGTACTTC. Protein: CASRGGTSGSHEQYF.

J is TRBJ2-1 and V is TRBV9, with 9 bases identical to TRBD1. Germline V CDR1 and CDR2: SGDLS, YYNGEE. V was pared by 4 bases and J by 5 bases, with 10 bases of the junction left unmatched. This CDR3 has 16 residues. CDR3 region: CASSRGDRGDHNEQFF. CDR3 DNA sequence: TGTGCCAGCAGCCGCGGAGACAGGGGGGACCACAATGAGCAGTTCTTC. Full variable domain (outside the CDR3, taken from reference TRBV9 and TRBJ2-1): DSGVTQTPKHLITATGQRVTLRCSPRSGDLSVYWYQQSLDQGLQFLIQYYNGEERAKGNILERFSAQQFPDLHSELNLSSLELGDSALYFCASSRGDRGDHNEQFFGPGTRLTVL.

The chain carries TRBV18 and TRBJ2-7; D gene ambiguous. Per the germline V gene, CDR1 is KGHSH and CDR2 is LQKENI. The V end lost 6 bases, the J end lost 1 base, and 7 bases lay between the germline ends. This CDR3 spans 12 amino acids. CDR3 coding DNA: TGTGCCAGCTCGACGGATTCCTACGAGCAGTACTTC. This translates into CASSTDSYEQYF. Full variable domain (remainder filled in from reference TRBV18 and TRBJ2-7): NAGVMQNPRHLVRRRGQEARLRCSPMKGHSHVYWYRQLPEEGLKFMVYLQKENIIDESGMPKERFSAEFPKEGPSILRIQQVVRGDSAAYFCASSTDSYEQYFGPGTRLTVT.

The rearrangement uses TRBV11-1 and TRBJ1-1; D gene uncertain. The CDR3 totals 13 residues. Germline CDR1 SGHAT, CDR2 FQDESV (reference sequence). Trimming removed 5 bases at V and 1 base at J, with 8 bases between. CDR3 loop: CASSPAENTEAFF. The CDR3 coding sequence is TGTGCCAGCAGCCCCGCAGAGAACACTGAAGCTTTCTTT.

The chain joins TRBV6-5 to TRBJ1-2; 7 bases line up with TRBD1. This CDR3 is built from 12 residues. The germline CDR1 and CDR2 sequences are MNHEY and SVGAGI. Losses at the gene ends were 7 bases for V and 8 bases for J; bases not matched to a gene: 7. The CDR3, as DNA: TGTGCCAGCACCCCCGACAGGGACGGCTACACCTTC. It translates to CASTPDRDGYTF.

The V gene is TRBV28, the J gene TRBJ2-3; D is undetermined. Trimming shortened V by 3 bases and J by 2 bases, and 12 bases separated the two germline ends. CDR1 and CDR2 (germline): MDHEN, SYDVKM. CDR3 size: 15 residues. CDR3 coding DNA: TGTGCCAGCAGTTTTTCCGTGGATTACACAGATACGCAGTATTTT. Its protein product is CASSFSVDYTDTQYF. The full variable domain, in which reference TRBV28 and TRBJ2-3 provide the parts outside the CDR3, is DVKVTQSSRYLVKRTGEKVFLECVQDMDHENMFWYRQDPGLGLRLIYFSYDVKMKEKGDIPEGYSVSREKKERFSLILESASTNQTSMYLCASSFSVDYTDTQYFGPGTRLTVL.

This chain joins TRBV5-6 and TRBJ1-1; D unclear. CDR1 is SGHDT, CDR2 YYEEEE, per germline. The CDR3 spans 13 residues. V lost 1 base to trimming and J lost 4 bases, with 8 bases between them. CDR3 sequence reads: CASSLFSATEAFF. In DNA, the CDR3 is TGTGCCAGCAGCTTGTTCTCAGCCACTGAAGCTTTCTTT. The full variable domain, in which reference TRBV5-6 and TRBJ1-1 provide the parts outside the CDR3, is DAGVTQSPTHLIKTRGQQVTLRCSPKSGHDTVSWYQQALGQGPQFIFQYYEEEERQRGNFPDRFSGHQFPNYSSELNVNALLLGDSALYLCASSLFSATEAFFGQGTRLTVV.

This chain connects TRBV28 to TRBJ1-1; D ambiguous. CDR3 size: 15 residues. CDR1 is MDHEN, CDR2 SYDVKM, per germline. V dropped 8 bases and J dropped 1 base, with 17 bases sitting between them. The CDR3 spells CASLRLGEANTEAFF. The DNA of the CDR3 is TGTGCCAGCCTTAGGTTGGGTGAGGCGAACACTGAAGCTTTCTTT.

V and J are TRBV27 and TRBJ2-7, with 10 bases that match TRBD1. The CDR3 length is 16 residues. Germline lookup yields CDR1 MNHEY and CDR2 SMNVEV (reference sequence). V lost 5 bases and J lost 3; bases outside the gene matches: 10. CDR3 protein: CASSTAWDRGLYEQYF. CDR3 sequence (DNA): TGTGCCAGCAGTACCGCTTGGGACAGGGGCCTCTACGAGCAGTACTTC.

The chain is built from TRBV9 and TRBJ2-1, with D hard to call. CDR1 and CDR2 (germline): SGDLS, YYNGEE. The CDR3 consists of 13 residues. V lost 3 bases to trimming and J lost 0 bases, with 4 bases between them. The CDR3 sequence is CASSDGSYNEQFF. The CDR3 DNA reads TGTGCCAGCAGCGATGGCTCCTACAATGAGCAGTTCTTC.